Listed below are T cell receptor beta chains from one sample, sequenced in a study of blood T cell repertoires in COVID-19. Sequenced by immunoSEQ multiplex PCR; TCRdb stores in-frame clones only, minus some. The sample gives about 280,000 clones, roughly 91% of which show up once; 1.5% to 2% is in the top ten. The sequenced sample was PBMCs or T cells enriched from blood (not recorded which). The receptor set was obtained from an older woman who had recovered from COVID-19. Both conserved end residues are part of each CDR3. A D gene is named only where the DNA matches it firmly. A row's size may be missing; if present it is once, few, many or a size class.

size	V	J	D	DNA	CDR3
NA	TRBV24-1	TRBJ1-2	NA	TGTGCCACCAGTGATGCTCTGACAGACAACTATGGCTACACCTTC	CATSDALTDNYGYTF
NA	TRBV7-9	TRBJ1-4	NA	TGTGCCAGCAGCTTTATCGGGACTTCTCTGGAAAAACTGTTTTTT	CASSFIGTSLEKLFF
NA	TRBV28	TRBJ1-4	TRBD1	TGTGCCAGCAGTCCACCCAGGGGGCGGGAAAAACTGTTTTTT	CASSPPRGREKLFF
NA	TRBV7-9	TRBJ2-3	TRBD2	TGTGCCAGCAGCTTACTCCCCGGACTAGCGGAGACCACAGATACGCAGTATTTT	CASSLLPGLAETTDTQYF
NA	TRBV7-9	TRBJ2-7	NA	TGTGCCAGCAGCGACACAGTGCCTCCGTCCTACGAGCAGTACTTC	CASSDTVPPSYEQYF
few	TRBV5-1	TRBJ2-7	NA	TGCGCCAGCAGCTGGACCCCGGGAGCGCCCTACGAGCAGTACTTC	CASSWTPGAPYEQYF
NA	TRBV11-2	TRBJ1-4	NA	TGTGCCAGCAGCATCGCCCGGACTAATGAAAAACTGTTTTTT	CASSIARTNEKLFF
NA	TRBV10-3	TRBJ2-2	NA	TGTGCCATTCACGCGCCTTACGGGGAGCTGTTTTTT	CAIHAPYGELFF
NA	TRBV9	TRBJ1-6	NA	TGTGCCAGCAGCGTTGCTAGGTCCTATAATTCACCCCTCCACTTT	CASSVARSYNSPLHF
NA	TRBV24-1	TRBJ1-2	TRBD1	TGTGCCACCAGTTCGACAGGGGCCGGCTACACCTTC	CATSSTGAGYTF
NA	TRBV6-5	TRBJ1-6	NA	TGTGCCAGCAGTAGCCCGAGGGATAATTCACCCCTCCACTTT	CASSSPRDNSPLHF
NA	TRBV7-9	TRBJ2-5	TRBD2	TGTGCCAGCAGCTTTAGCGGGGGGGCCGAGACCCAGTACTTC	CASSFSGGAETQYF
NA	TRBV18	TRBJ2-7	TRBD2	TGTGCCAGCTCACGGGGGACTACAGACGAGCAGTACTTC	CASSRGTTDEQYF
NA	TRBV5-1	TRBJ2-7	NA	TGCGCCAGCAGCTTGACACCCTCCCCGGGACAAAATTACGAGCAGTACTTC	CASSLTPSPGQNYEQYF
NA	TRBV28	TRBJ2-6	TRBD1	TGTGCCAGCAGCCCAGGGGGAGCTGGGGCCAACGTCCTGACTTTC	CASSPGGAGANVLTF
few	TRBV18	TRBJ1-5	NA	TGTGCCAGCTCCCCAGGGACGGGAGATCAGCCCCAGCATTTT	CASSPGTGDQPQHF
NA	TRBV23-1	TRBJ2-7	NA	TGCGCCAGCAGTCCTGGGACGGAGGGGGGGTCCTACGAGCAGTACTTC	CASSPGTEGGSYEQYF
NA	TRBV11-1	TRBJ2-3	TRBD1	TGTGCCAGCAGCTTAGGCTTTGGGACAGTCACAGATACGCAGTATTTT	CASSLGFGTVTDTQYF
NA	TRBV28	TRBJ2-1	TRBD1	TGTGCCAGCAAGACAGGGATGACCTCCTACAATGAGCAGTTCTTC	CASKTGMTSYNEQFF
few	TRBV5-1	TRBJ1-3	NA	TGCGCCAGCAGCTTGATGGGGAGCGGCGCTGGAAACACCATATATTTT	CASSLMGSGAGNTIYF
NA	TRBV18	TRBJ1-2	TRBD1	TGTGCCAGCTCACCGAACCCGGGACAGGGAAGCTATGGCTACACCTTC	CASSPNPGQGSYGYTF
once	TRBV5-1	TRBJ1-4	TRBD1	TGCGCCAGCAGCTTGACAGGGGTCGGTGAAAAACTGTTTTTT	CASSLTGVGEKLFF
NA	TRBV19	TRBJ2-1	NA	TGTGCCAGTAGTATTACGGGTTGGGATGAGCAGTTCTTC	CASSITGWDEQFF
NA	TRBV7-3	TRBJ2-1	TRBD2	TGTGCCAGCAGCCCATATGGGACTAGCGGGAGGGACAATGAGCAGTTCTTC	CASSPYGTSGRDNEQFF
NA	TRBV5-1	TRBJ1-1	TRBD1	TGCGCCAGCAGCTCACAGGGGCAATATGAAGCTTTCTTT	CASSSQGQYEAFF
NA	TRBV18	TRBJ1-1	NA	TGTGCCAGCTCACTCACGGGGTGGACGTGGAACACTGAAGCTTTCTTT	CASSLTGWTWNTEAFF
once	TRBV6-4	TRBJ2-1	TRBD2	TGTGCCAGCAGTGACTCGAACCGGGAGGGCAATGAGCAGTTCTTC	CASSDSNREGNEQFF
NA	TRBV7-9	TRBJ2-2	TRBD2	TGTGCCAGCACCACAGCGGGGGGCACCGGGGAGCTGTTTTTT	CASTTAGGTGELFF
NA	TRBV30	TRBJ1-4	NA	TGTGCCTGGTCGGCGGGAGGGGAAAAACTGTTTTTT	CAWSAGGEKLFF
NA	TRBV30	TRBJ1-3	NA	TGTGCCTCACAAATCCACTCTGGAAACACCATATATTTT	CASQIHSGNTIYF
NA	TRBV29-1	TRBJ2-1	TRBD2	TGCAGCGCCGCCTGGCGGGAGCGCGGGGATGAGCAGTTCTTC	CSAAWRERGDEQFF
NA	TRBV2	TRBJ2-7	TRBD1	TGTGCCAGCAGAGCAGGACAGGTCGTTGCGCAGTACTTC	CASRAGQVVAQYF
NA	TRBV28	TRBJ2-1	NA	TGTGCCAGCCACGTTAGCGGTCTCCACAATGAGCAGTTCTTC	CASHVSGLHNEQFF
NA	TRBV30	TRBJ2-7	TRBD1	TGTGCCTGGAGTAGGGACAGTTCCTACGAGCAGTACTTC	CAWSRDSSYEQYF
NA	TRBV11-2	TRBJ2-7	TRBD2	TGTGCCAGCAGCGAAAGACTAGCGGGAGCTCGTGGGGAGCAGTACTTC	CASSERLAGARGEQYF
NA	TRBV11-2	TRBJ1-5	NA	TGTGCCAGCAGCTTGCCCGGACTGGGGAGCAATCAGCCCCAGCATTTT	CASSLPGLGSNQPQHF
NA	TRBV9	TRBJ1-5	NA	TGTGCCAGCAGCCCCCGACATAGCAATCAGCCCCAGCATTTT	CASSPRHSNQPQHF
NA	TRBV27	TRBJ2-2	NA	TGTGCCAGCAGCCGGGTCACCGGGGAGCTGTTTTTT	CASSRVTGELFF
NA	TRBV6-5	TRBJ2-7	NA	TGTGCCAGCAGTTACGGGACTCGCAACTACGAGCAGTACTTC	CASSYGTRNYEQYF
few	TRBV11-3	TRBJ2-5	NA	TGTGCCAGCAGTTCATCGAGCGGGCCGGGGGAGACCCAGTACTTC	CASSSSSGPGETQYF
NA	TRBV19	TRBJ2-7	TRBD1	TGTGCCAGTAGTCCGGGACAGGGTTGGACCGAGCAGTACTTC	CASSPGQGWTEQYF
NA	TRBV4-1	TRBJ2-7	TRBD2	TGCGCCAGCAGCCAAGCGGTAACGGGGGGGTATTACGAGCAGTACTTC	CASSQAVTGGYYEQYF
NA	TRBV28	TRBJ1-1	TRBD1	TGTGCCAGCAGTTTCAGGGGGCAGAACACTGAAGCTTTCTTT	CASSFRGQNTEAFF
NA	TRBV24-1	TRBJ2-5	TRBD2	TGTGCCACCGCAGGGACTAGCGGGCTCCAAGAGACCCAGTACTTC	CATAGTSGLQETQYF
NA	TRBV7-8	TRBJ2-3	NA	TGTGCCAGCAGCTTAGCTTCCCCGGATACGCAGTATTTT	CASSLASPDTQYF
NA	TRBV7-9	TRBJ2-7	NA	TGTGCCAGCAGCTTAGTGTTAACCGGAGGCTACGAGCAGTACTTC	CASSLVLTGGYEQYF
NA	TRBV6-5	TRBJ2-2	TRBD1	TGTGCCAGCAGTTACTCGGGGACAGGGACCGGGGAGCTGTTTTTT	CASSYSGTGTGELFF
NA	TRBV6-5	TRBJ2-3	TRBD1	TGTGCCAGCAGTCCCGACAGGGGGCCCGCAGATACGCAGTATTTT	CASSPDRGPADTQYF
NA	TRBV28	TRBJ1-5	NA	TGTGCCAGCAGTTTTTTACGTGGAGAATATAGCAATCAGCCCCAGCATTTT	CASSFLRGEYSNQPQHF
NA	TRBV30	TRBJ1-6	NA	TGTGCCTGGCAGGCCGGGACTCAGAATTCACCCCTCCACTTT	CAWQAGTQNSPLHF
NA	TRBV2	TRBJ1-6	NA	TGTGCCAGCAGTGCCGGCAGGGCCCATAATTCACCCCTCCACTTT	CASSAGRAHNSPLHF
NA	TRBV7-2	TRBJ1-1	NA	TGTGCCAGCAGTTCGCAGTGGAACACTGAAGCTTTCTTT	CASSSQWNTEAFF
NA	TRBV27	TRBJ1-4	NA	TGTGCCAGCAGTCCCCGGACAGACCCTAATGAAAAACTGTTTTTT	CASSPRTDPNEKLFF
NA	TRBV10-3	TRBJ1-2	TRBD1	TGTGCCAGCACACAGGGGATTCAAAACTATGGCTACACCTTC	CASTQGIQNYGYTF